This T cell receptor beta chain originates from a study of OX40 agonist ivuxolimab in advanced cancers. Background for the entire study: Ivuxolimab, which targeted the costimulatory receptor OX40 (CD134), was an agonistic, fully human IgG2 monoclonal antibody. The purpose of peripheral TCRbeta sequencing was to test whether ivuxolimab changed TCR sequence diversity and led to clonal T-cell expansion. Prior anti-PD-1, anti-PD-L1 or anti-CTLA-4 therapy was permitted, and checkpoint inhibitors had been received by approximately 39% of dose-escalation patients. Intravenous ivuxolimab was administered to patients every 2 weeks at six dose levels: 0.01, 0.1, 0.3, 1.5, 3 and 10 mg/kg. The paper covers the monotherapy dose-escalation part of the phase I ivuxolimab trial, which included N ≈ 50 patients. In the dose-escalation cohort, more than 75% of patients were male, and the mean age was about 55 years, with a range of about 23 to 85. Partial responses occurred in three dose-escalation patients, of whom one had hepatocellular carcinoma and two had cutaneous melanoma. Among the roughly 52 dose-escalation patients, about 20 had hepatocellular carcinoma, 15 melanoma, 9 renal cell carcinoma and 9 head and neck cancer.

Genomic DNA was isolated from the sorted cells so that the TCRbeta CDR3 region could be sequenced. The immunoSEQ Assay was used for sequencing of TCRbeta CDR3 regions. Entries here come from immuneACCESS through TCRdb and include only in-frame sequences with V and J called. Some clones fail to appear in such tables; in the studies checked, an unresolved V gene covers under half of the shortfall, and the cause of the remainder is unknown. This sample gives roughly 58,000 clones in total; around nine tenths of them show up just once. Under 0.8% of the sample is held by the ten biggest clonotypes. Overall results and qualifications from the work: Antigen specificity was not determined for the clonally expanded peripheral T cells. On average, CD8+ T cells showed more expanded clones than CD4+ T cells after ivuxolimab. Partial responders in the 0.1-3.0 mg/kg groups had among the lowest normalized peripheral clonal expansion, especially among CD8+ T cells. At doses of 0.1 to 3.0 mg/kg, clonal expansion of both CD4+ and CD8+ T cells in blood was seen between baseline and week 6. Low levels of normalized T-cell clonal expansion were also shown by some nonresponding patients.

Regarding this clone: Its antigen has not been determined. No base qualities exist here, and no much larger clone lies one base off it.

Patients with autoimmune disease history or receiving systemic immunosuppression were excluded from the trial. Peripheral blood for TCR sequencing was drawn from every dose cohort at baseline, at cycle 4 day 1 and at cycle 7 day 1. The samples were drawn from a first-in-human, open-label, multicenter phase I dose-escalation trial of ivuxolimab. The trial enrolled adults with locally advanced or metastatic head and neck squamous cell, hepatocellular, melanoma or renal cell carcinoma. Before TCR sequencing, CD4+ T cells and CD8+ T cells were sorted from peripheral blood as separate populations. CDR1 SGHRS and CDR2 YFSETQ were looked up in the germline V gene. From its cysteine to its phenylalanine, the CDR3 spans 14 amino acids. CDR3 DNA only is kept here, 42 bases in frame from base 1. V is cut back by 5 bases and J by 7 bases, with 9 bases in the junction unmatched.

The chain was built from TRBV5-1 and TRBJ1-1; 9 nucleotides in the junction match TRBD1. The sequenced sample was CD4+ or CD8+ T cells sorted from blood, obtained in a trial of the OX40 agonist ivuxolimab. The receptor's source is an adult with an advanced solid tumor such as melanoma, head and neck, liver or kidney cancer. The nucleotides are TGCGCCAGCAGAACGGACAGGGGAGGAAATGAAGCTTTCTTT. Translated, this gives CASRTDRGGNEAFF.